This is a list of T cell receptor beta chains from one sample in a study of T cells in localized non-small cell lung cancer. The protocol was immunoSEQ multiplex PCR, while the TCRdb copy is restricted to in-frame clones and leaves out a portion. This table has roughly 39,000 clones, 90% to 95% appearing once. The source material was PBMCs, sampled before any cancer treatment. The receptors derive from a woman aged 35-75 years with stage II lung adenocarcinoma. Both conserved end residues are part of each CDR3. D genes are given only for firm matches. Clone sizes are given selectively: once, few, many, or a class where the clone is expanded.

d_gene | abundance | j_gene | v_gene | CDR3aa | CDR3nt
NA | NA | TRBJ2-7 | TRBV1 | CTSTGLVPSYEQYF | TGCACCAGCACCGGACTAGTGCCCTCCTACGAGCAGTACTTC
NA | NA | TRBJ1-1 | TRBV2 | CASRPGRRDMNTEAFF | TGTGCCAGCAGGCCGGGACGGAGAGACATGAACACTGAAGCTTTCTTT
NA | NA | TRBJ2-5 | TRBV6-1 | CASTQRQMKETQYF | TGTGCCAGCACCCAGCGGCAAATGAAAGAGACCCAGTACTTC
NA | NA | TRBJ1-2 | TRBV5-1 | CASSLASGRDNYGYTF | TGCGCCAGCAGCTTGGCGTCAGGGAGAGATAACTATGGCTACACCTTC
NA | NA | TRBJ1-3 | TRBV5-1 | CASSFGPSSGNTIYF | TGCGCCAGCAGCTTCGGACCGAGCTCTGGAAACACCATATATTTT
NA | NA | TRBJ2-3 | TRBV7-2 | CASSLTRDTQYF | TGTGCCAGCAGCCTTACTAGAGATACGCAGTATTTT
TRBD1 | NA | TRBJ2-2 | TRBV6-1 | CASPDRGQNTGELFF | TGTGCCAGCCCTGACAGGGGCCAGAACACCGGGGAGCTGTTTTTT
NA | NA | TRBJ1-6 | TRBV18 | CASSPANSPLHF | TGTGCCAGCTCACCAGCCAATTCACCCCTCCACTTT
TRBD2 | NA | TRBJ2-2 | TRBV11-2 | CASSRTREVTGELFF | TGTGCCAGCAGCCGGACCCGGGAGGTCACCGGGGAGCTGTTTTTT
NA | NA | TRBJ2-1 | TRBV28 | CASSLLRGNEQFF | TGTGCCAGCAGTTTATTACGGGGAAATGAGCAGTTCTTC
TRBD1 | few | TRBJ2-7 | TRBV28 | CASSGQGLYEQYF | TGTGCCAGCAGCGGACAGGGACTCTACGAGCAGTACTTC
NA | NA | TRBJ1-1 | TRBV7-9 | CASSLGAYRRNTEAFF | TGTGCCAGCAGCTTAGGAGCATACCGGAGGAACACTGAAGCTTTCTTT
NA | once | TRBJ2-1 | TRBV6-1 | CASSEVAAGEGNEQFF | TGTGCCAGCAGTGAAGTGGCGGCAGGGGAGGGGAATGAGCAGTTCTTC
NA | NA | TRBJ1-5 | TRBV9 | CASSVGQENQPQHF | TGTGCCAGCAGCGTAGGACAGGAAAATCAGCCCCAGCATTTT
NA | NA | TRBJ1-1 | TRBV11-2 | CASSLPVADTEAFF | TGTGCCAGCAGCTTACCTGTGGCGGACACTGAAGCTTTCTTT
NA | NA | TRBJ2-2 | TRBV2 | CASQKATGGELFF | TGTGCCAGCCAAAAAGCCACCGGCGGGGAGCTGTTTTTT
NA | NA | TRBJ2-2 | TRBV7-6 | CASSFAGELFF | TGTGCCAGCAGCTTTGCCGGGGAGCTGTTTTTT
NA | NA | TRBJ1-5 | TRBV28 | CASSAGSEASNQPQHF | TGTGCCAGCAGTGCCGGGTCCGAGGCAAGCAATCAGCCCCAGCATTTT
TRBD2 | NA | TRBJ2-3 | TRBV5-5 | CASSLGLAGGPADTQYF | TGTGCCAGCAGCTTGGGACTAGCGGGGGGGCCGGCAGATACGCAGTATTTT
TRBD2 | NA | TRBJ2-3 | TRBV4-2 | CASSQAWGLTSGSTDTQYF | TGTGCCAGCAGCCAAGCATGGGGTCTGACTAGCGGGAGCACAGATACGCAGTATTTT
NA | few | TRBJ1-2 | TRBV7-8 | CASSLGSGWSSYGYTF | TGTGCCAGCAGCTTGGGCAGCGGCTGGAGTAGCTATGGCTACACCTTC
NA | once | TRBJ1-5 | TRBV5-5 | CASSLSGGRVDQPQHF | TGTGCCAGCAGCTTGTCGGGTGGCAGGGTAGATCAGCCCCAGCATTTT
TRBD2 | NA | TRBJ2-5 | TRBV4-1 | CASSHPLGGQETQYF | TGCGCCAGCAGCCATCCCCTGGGGGGGCAAGAGACCCAGTACTTC
NA | NA | TRBJ2-1 | TRBV19 | CASSIREAYNEQFF | TGTGCCAGTAGTATCCGCGAGGCCTACAATGAGCAGTTCTTC
NA | NA | TRBJ1-2 | TRBV19 | CASSISREGYGYTF | TGTGCCAGTAGTATCTCCAGGGAGGGATATGGCTACACCTTC
NA | medium-sized | TRBJ1-2 | TRBV27 | CASSPGPQAGYTF | TGTGCCAGCAGTCCCGGACCTCAGGCCGGCTACACCTTC
TRBD2 | NA | TRBJ2-1 | TRBV6-1 | CASSSGTSGSYEQFF | TGTGCCAGCAGTTCCGGGACTAGCGGGAGCTATGAGCAGTTCTTC
NA | once | TRBJ1-5 | TRBV4-1 | CASSPLSGSNQPQHF | TGCGCCAGCAGCCCTCTTTCCGGGAGCAATCAGCCCCAGCATTTT
NA | NA | TRBJ2-7 | TRBV6-5 | CASSYRASLHEQYF | TGTGCCAGCAGTTACAGGGCTAGTCTCCACGAGCAGTACTTC
NA | NA | TRBJ2-1 | TRBV7-9 | CASSLTGSYNEQFF | TGTGCCAGCAGCTTAACCGGGTCCTACAATGAGCAGTTCTTC
NA | NA | TRBJ1-5 | TRBV2 | CASSVHSPNSNQPQHF | TGTGCCAGCAGTGTCCACAGTCCTAATAGCAATCAGCCCCAGCATTTT
NA | NA | TRBJ1-2 | TRBV9 | CASSAEGSGGDYGYTF | TGTGCCAGCAGCGCCGAGGGGTCTGGAGGGGACTATGGCTACACCTTC
TRBD1 | NA | TRBJ1-2 | TRBV6-4 | CASRLDRNGYTF | TGTGCCAGCAGACTGGACAGGAATGGCTACACCTTC
NA | NA | TRBJ1-5 | TRBV6-5 | CASSYGIAQPQHF | TGTGCCAGCAGTTACGGCATAGCTCAGCCCCAGCATTTT
TRBD2 | NA | TRBJ2-1 | TRBV5-1 | CASSSTSGGYNEQFF | TGCGCCAGCAGCTCTACTAGCGGGGGTTACAATGAGCAGTTCTTC
TRBD2 | NA | TRBJ2-1 | TRBV7-6 | CASSLKGRGGPYNEQFF | TGTGCCAGCAGCTTAAAAGGGCGGGGGGGCCCGTACAATGAGCAGTTCTTC
NA | NA | TRBJ1-2 | TRBV14 | CASSRVRDTYGYTF | TGTGCCAGCAGCCGCGTCCGGGACACCTATGGCTACACCTTC
NA | NA | TRBJ1-1 | TRBV19 | CASSVDRPPNTEAFF | TGTGCCAGTAGTGTTGACAGGCCACCGAACACTGAAGCTTTCTTT
NA | once | TRBJ2-7 | TRBV28 | CASSLRQGLREQYF | TGTGCCAGCAGTTTAAGGCAGGGGCTTCGCGAGCAGTACTTC
NA | NA | TRBJ1-3 | TRBV6-6 | CASTSSEQAGNTIYF | TGTGCCAGCACCTCATCGGAACAGGCTGGAAACACCATATATTTT
NA | NA | TRBJ2-5 | TRBV19 | CASSIAGGTQYF | TGTGCCAGTAGTATAGCTGGGGGGACCCAGTACTTC
NA | NA | TRBJ1-2 | TRBV19 | CATSFGGADGYTF | TGTGCCACTAGCTTCGGGGGGGCGGATGGCTACACCTTC
NA | NA | TRBJ2-3 | TRBV7-9 | CASSLEYRGSDTQYF | TGTGCCAGCAGCTTAGAGTATCGGGGATCAGATACGCAGTATTTT
NA | NA | TRBJ2-3 | TRBV4-2 | CASSQEPRPFTDTQYF | TGTGCCAGCAGCCAAGAACCGCGCCCATTCACAGATACGCAGTATTTT
NA | few | TRBJ2-7 | TRBV28 | CASSFQGPYEQYF | TGTGCCAGCAGTTTCCAGGGACCCTACGAGCAGTACTTC
NA | NA | TRBJ1-3 | TRBV15 | CATSRDRGSGNTIYF | TGTGCCACCAGCAGAGATCGGGGATCGGGAAACACCATATATTTT
NA | once | TRBJ1-3 | TRBV11-2 | CASSLGPGGNTIYF | TGTGCCAGCAGCTTAGGGCCCGGTGGAAACACCATATATTTT
NA | NA | TRBJ1-5 | TRBV5-1 | CASSLAGQINQPQHF | TGCGCCAGCAGCTTGGCCGGGCAGATTAATCAGCCCCAGCATTTT
NA | few | TRBJ1-1 | TRBV29-1 | CSVDKNTEAFF | TGCAGCGTTGATAAGAACACTGAAGCTTTCTTT
TRBD1 | NA | TRBJ1-2 | TRBV11-1 | CASSSTGVHNYGYTF | TGTGCCAGCAGCTCCACAGGGGTTCATAACTATGGCTACACCTTC
TRBD2 | few | TRBJ2-7 | TRBV5-1 | CASSGAGGTYEQYF | TGCGCCAGCAGCGGGGCGGGGGGCACCTACGAGCAGTACTTC
NA | NA | TRBJ2-7 | TRBV4-1 | CASSQEGPVLLRKQYF | TGCGCCAGCAGTCAAGAGGGTCCGGTTCTCCTACGCAAGCAGTACTTC
TRBD1 | NA | TRBJ1-5 | TRBV6-1 | CATKGGTANQPQHF | TGTGCCACCAAAGGGGGGACAGCTAATCAGCCCCAGCATTTT
TRBD2 | few | TRBJ2-4 | TRBV6-6 | CASSYNPGGWENIQYF | TGTGCCAGCAGTTACAATCCGGGAGGGTGGGAAAACATTCAGTACTTC
NA | NA | TRBJ2-5 | TRBV18 | CASSPLEGARETQYF | TGTGCCAGCTCACCATTGGAGGGGGCCCGGGAGACCCAGTACTTC
NA | NA | TRBJ2-2 | TRBV7-9 | CASSPGTANTGELFF | TGTGCCAGCAGCCCCGGGACCGCGAACACCGGGGAGCTGTTTTTT
NA | NA | TRBJ2-3 | TRBV5-6 | CASSPGPLETDTQYF | TGTGCCAGCAGCCCGGGACCCCTCGAAACGGATACGCAGTATTTT
NA | few | TRBJ1-2 | TRBV19 | CASSTGKNYGYTF | TGTGCCAGTAGTACCGGGAAGAACTATGGCTACACCTTC
NA | NA | TRBJ1-3 | TRBV2 | CASSDARLWGNSGNTIYF | TGTGCCAGCAGTGACGCGAGGTTGTGGGGGAACTCTGGAAACACCATATATTTT